This TCR beta chain was identified during a study of T cells in Graves' hyperthyroidism and ophthalmopathy. This clonotype has more than one count but fewer than ten. It was RNA transcripts that yielded the amplified TCR beta CDR3 regions. First-round RT-PCR targeting the TCR CDR3 was performed with the HTBI primer set. A single record per CDR3 protein comes from TCRdb applying MiXCR to the multiplex PCR reads. Of around 700,000 distinct CDR3 sequences detected, approximately 18% appear once; the ten largest clones hold over 15%. Sequenced: blood. The receptor was derived from a woman aged 50 to 65 with Graves' hyperthyroidism that later progressed to Graves' ophthalmopathy.

CDR3 residues: CASSPTRQGSPLHF. CDR3 DNA sequence: TGTGCCAGCAGTCCGACCAGACAGGGTTCACCCCTCCACTTT. The rearrangement joins TRBV12-3 or TRBV12-4 to TRBJ1-6; 7 nucleotides agree with TRBD1. The junction had 7 bases not matched to a gene; V was cut back by 5 bases and J by 9 bases. The CDR3 covers 14 residues.